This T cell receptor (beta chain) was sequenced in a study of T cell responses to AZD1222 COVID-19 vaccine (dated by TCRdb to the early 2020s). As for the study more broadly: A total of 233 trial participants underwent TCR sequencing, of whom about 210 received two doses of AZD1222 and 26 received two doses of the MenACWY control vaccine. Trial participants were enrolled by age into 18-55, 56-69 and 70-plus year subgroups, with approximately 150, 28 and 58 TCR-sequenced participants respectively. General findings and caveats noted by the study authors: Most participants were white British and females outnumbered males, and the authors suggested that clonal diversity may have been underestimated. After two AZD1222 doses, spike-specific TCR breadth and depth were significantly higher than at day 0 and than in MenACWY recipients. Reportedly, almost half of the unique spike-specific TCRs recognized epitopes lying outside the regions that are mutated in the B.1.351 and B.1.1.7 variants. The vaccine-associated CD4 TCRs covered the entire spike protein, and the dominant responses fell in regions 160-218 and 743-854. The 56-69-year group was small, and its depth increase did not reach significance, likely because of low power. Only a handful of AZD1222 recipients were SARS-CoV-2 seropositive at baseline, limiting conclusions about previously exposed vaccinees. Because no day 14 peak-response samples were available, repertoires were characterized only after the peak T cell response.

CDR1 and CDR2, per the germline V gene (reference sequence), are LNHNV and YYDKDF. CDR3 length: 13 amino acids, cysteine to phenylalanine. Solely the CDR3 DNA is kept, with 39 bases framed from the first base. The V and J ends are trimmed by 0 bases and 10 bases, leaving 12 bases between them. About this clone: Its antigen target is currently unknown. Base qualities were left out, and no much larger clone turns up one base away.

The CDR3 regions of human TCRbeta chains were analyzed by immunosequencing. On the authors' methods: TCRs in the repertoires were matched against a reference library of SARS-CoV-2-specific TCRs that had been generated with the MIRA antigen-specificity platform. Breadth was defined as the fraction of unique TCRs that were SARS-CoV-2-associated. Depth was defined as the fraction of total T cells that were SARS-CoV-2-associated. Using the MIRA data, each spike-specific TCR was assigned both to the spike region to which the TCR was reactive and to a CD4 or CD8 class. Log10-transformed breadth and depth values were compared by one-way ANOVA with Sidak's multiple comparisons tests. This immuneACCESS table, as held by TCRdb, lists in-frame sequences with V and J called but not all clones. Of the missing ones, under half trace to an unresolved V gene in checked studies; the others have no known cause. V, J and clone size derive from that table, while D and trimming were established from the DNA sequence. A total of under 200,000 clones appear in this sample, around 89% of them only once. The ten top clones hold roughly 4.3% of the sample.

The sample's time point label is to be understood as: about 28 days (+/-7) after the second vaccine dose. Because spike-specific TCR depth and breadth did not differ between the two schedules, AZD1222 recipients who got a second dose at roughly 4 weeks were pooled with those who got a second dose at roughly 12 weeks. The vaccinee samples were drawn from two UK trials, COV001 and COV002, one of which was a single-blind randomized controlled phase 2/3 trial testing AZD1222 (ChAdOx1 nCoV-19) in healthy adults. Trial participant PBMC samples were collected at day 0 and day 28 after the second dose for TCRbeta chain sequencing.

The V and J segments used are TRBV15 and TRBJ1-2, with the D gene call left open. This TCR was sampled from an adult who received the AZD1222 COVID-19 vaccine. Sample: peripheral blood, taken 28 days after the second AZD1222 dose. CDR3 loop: CATSRDSEAAYTF. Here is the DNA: TGTGCCACCAGCAGAGATTCGGAAGCCGCCTACACCTTC.